The TCR beta chain under discussion was sequenced for a study of circulating CD8 cells and anti-PD-1 response in melanoma. Sample share makes this clonotype large. CDR3 length: 13 amino acids. CDR1 and CDR2 (germline): SGHNT, YYREEE (reference sequence). V gave up 2 bases and J gave up 1 base, with 4 bases separating them. TCR libraries were prepared from approximately 15 ng of total RNA with the QIAseq Immune Repertoire TCR panel. TCRdb reprocessed the reads with MiXCR, giving one entry per CDR3 protein. The sample carries about 820 distinct CDR3 sequences, about 5.5% recorded once. Sorting of live CD3+CD8+TCRalphabeta+ cells by PD-1 and/or TIGIT gave four subsets.

Sequenced material: CD8+ T cells from PBMCs, taken at baseline or after one month of anti-PD-1 therapy (not recorded which). The rearrangement uses TRBV5-4 and TRBJ1-5; D unresolved. This clonotype originated in a human donor with melanoma. The CDR3 DNA reads TGTGCCAGCAGCTTAGGCAGCAATCAGCCCCAGCATTTT. It translates to CASSLGSNQPQHF.